This T cell receptor beta chain was documented in a study of T cells in Graves' hyperthyroidism and ophthalmopathy. General study points: Also found in blood were most expanded thyroid clonotypes above 0.001. The model's output predicted ophthalmopathy at a median of about 6.5 months prior to onset.

This clonotype has just a few counts. Its antigen remains unknown. Per the germline V gene, CDR1 is DFQATT and CDR2 is SNEGSKA (reference sequence). The CDR3 length is 14 residues. The ends were cut back, 0 bases at V and 8 bases at J, with 16 bases in the middle. Amplification targeted TCR beta CDR3 regions from RNA transcripts. When the TCR CDR3 underwent first-round RT-PCR, the HTBI primer set was used. In TCRdb, the multiplex PCR reads were re-called with MiXCR into one record per CDR3 protein. The sample holds about 640,000 distinct CDR3 sequences; under 25% are singletons and the top ten take 30% to 40%.

V is TRBV20-1 and J is TRBJ1-1; D gene ambiguous. Sequencing was done on a sample of blood. The receptor was isolated from a man aged 25-40 years with Graves' ophthalmopathy. CDR3 loop: CSARDLAVNSEAFF. CDR3 sequence (DNA): TGCAGTGCTAGAGATTTGGCGGTAAACTCGGAAGCTTTCTTT.